The TCR beta chain under discussion was sequenced for a study of beta chain features in type 1 diabetes. Expressed TCRB transcripts were sequenced after all isolated RNA was converted to cDNA. Method: immunoSEQ multiplex PCR; TCRdb's copy keeps in-frame clones and lacks some. This table has some 330,000 clones, 9.5% to 12% appearing once. Only one heparinised blood draw was taken per donor, and its volume averaged roughly 120 mL. CDR1 MDHEN and CDR2 SYDVKM come from the germline V gene. Trimming took 5 bases from V and 8 from J, leaving 19 bases between them. This CDR3 region has 15 residues. The clonotype comes from a woman aged 25 to 39 in good health. The V gene is TRBV28, the J gene TRBJ1-5; D is uncertain. Sequenced sample: naive CD4+ T cells from blood. The CDR3 here is CASSPPRGSREPQHF. The DNA for the CDR3 is TGTGCCAGCAGTCCCCCCCGCGGGAGCCGGGAGCCCCAGCATTTT.